The next 27 T cell receptor beta chains were all read from a single sample in a study of CD8 T cells in Susac syndrome. Reverse transcription of about 0.45 to 1 ug RNA was performed with random hexamers. From the immunoSEQ multiplex PCR reads, TCRdb called clonotypes with MiXCR, one entry per CDR3 protein. In the table there are over 70,000 distinct CDR3 sequences, 96% of which are singletons. Sequencing was done on a sample of CD8+ T cells from PBMCs. The receptors were gathered from a human donor with Susac syndrome.

This sequence joins TRBV29-1 and TRBJ1-5; TRBD1 agrees at 7 bases. Germline lookup yields CDR1 SQVTM and CDR2 ANQGSEA. The CDR3 is made up of 13 amino acids. V shed 4 bases and J 5 bases; nucleotides not matched to a gene: 5. CDR3 residues: CSVGEGADQPQHF. Written as DNA, the CDR3 is TGCAGCGTTGGAGAGGGGGCGGATCAGCCCCAGCATTTT.

This chain uses TRBV18 with TRBJ1-5; D perhaps matches TRBD1 (5 bases). This CDR3 comprises 15 residues. Germline V gene lookup returns CDR1 KGHSH and CDR2 LQKENI. The V end lost 3 bases, the J end lost 4 bases, and 13 bases lay between the germline ends. CDR3 sequence: CASSPLDSSNQPQHF. CDR3 nucleotide sequence: TGTGCCAGCTCACCGCTCGACAGTTCTAATCAGCCCCAGCATTTT.

V is TRBV4-1 and J is TRBJ2-1, with D possibly matching TRBD1 (5 bases). The CDR3 consists of 15 residues. Germline V CDR1 and CDR2: MGHRA, YSYEKL. Trimming pared 0 bases from V and 4 bases from J, leaving 10 bases between. The CDR3 region is CASSQEQAIYNEQFF. CDR3 nucleotide sequence: TGCGCCAGCAGCCAAGAACAGGCAATATACAATGAGCAGTTCTTC.

This chain connects TRBV29-1 to TRBJ2-3; D unclear. The length of the CDR3 is 13 residues. The germline CDR1 and CDR2 sequences are SQVTM and ANQGSEA. The V end was cut by 1 base, the J end by 6 bases, with 11 bases between. The CDR3 coding sequence is TGCAGCGTTGAAGGTGGTTCGGCTGATACGCAGTATTTT. It codes for CSVEGGSADTQYF.

The chain carries TRBV9 and TRBJ2-3; 7 bases align to TRBD1. The CDR3 is 16 amino acids. Germline V gene lookup returns CDR1 SGDLS and CDR2 YYNGEE. The V segment lost 0 bases and the J segment 1 base; nucleotides outside the gene matches: 5. CDR3 sequence reads: CASSVGQGVRTDTQYF. The CDR3, as DNA: TGTGCCAGCAGCGTAGGCCAGGGGGTTCGCACAGATACGCAGTATTTT.

This clonotype was observed a handful of times. The V gene is TRBV2, the J gene TRBJ1-2; D gene unclear. The CDR3 is 14 residues long. The ends were cut back, 4 bases at V and 7 bases at J, with 16 bases in the middle. Germline loops: CDR1 SNHLY, CDR2 FYNNEI. In nucleotides, the CDR3 is TGTGCCAGCAGTGTGAGCAAGAGCTATGGTGGCTACACCTTC. Translating it yields CASSVSKSYGGYTF.

This sequence joins TRBV7-2 and TRBJ1-1; the D gene is possibly TRBD1 (5 bases). Trimming left V 4 bases short and J 6 bases short, with 27 bases between. Germline CDR1 reads SGHTA; CDR2 reads FQGNSA. The CDR3 sequence is 18 residues long. The CDR3: CASSSKGGRGLPFAEAFF. The CDR3 region has the DNA TGTGCCAGCAGCTCCAAGGGCGGGAGGGGTCTCCCCTTCGCTGAAGCTTTCTTT.

The V gene is TRBV5-1, the J gene TRBJ2-7; D possibly corresponds to TRBD2 (6 bases). CDR1 is SGHRS and CDR2 is YFSETQ in the germline V gene. Trimming took 1 base from V and 3 from J, leaving 14 bases between them. This CDR3 is 15 amino acids long. The CDR3 sequence is CASSLWGLTDYEQYF. As DNA, the CDR3 is TGCGCCAGCAGCTTGTGGGGACTCACAGACTACGAGCAGTACTTC.

This chain links TRBV19 with TRBJ1-2; D unresolved. The CDR3 has 12 residues. Trimming removed 5 bases at V and 4 bases at J, with 8 bases between. Germline CDR1 and CDR2: LNHDA and SQIVND (reference sequence). Here the CDR3 DNA reads TGTGCCAGTAGTCCGACGGTCTATGGCTACACCTTC. Translating gives CASSPTVYGYTF.

The V and J genes are TRBV6-2 or TRBV6-3 and TRBJ1-5, with D perhaps TRBD1 (6 bases). Trimming shortened V by 0 bases and J by 12 bases, and 18 bases separated the two germline ends. The V gene's germline CDR1 is MNHEY and CDR2 SVGEGT. This CDR3 has 15 amino acids. Here the CDR3 reads CASSYSGGRAARQHF. DNA of the CDR3: TGTGCCAGCAGTTACTCCGGGGGGCGGGCCGCACGCCAGCATTTT.

The chain carries TRBV20-1 and TRBJ2-2; D uncertain. CDR1 DFQATT and CDR2 SNEGSKA come from the germline V gene (reference sequence). This CDR3 has 14 amino acids. Trimming took 4 bases from V and 9 from J, leaving 18 bases between them. The chain's CDR3 is CSANVVNSNRELFF. As DNA, the CDR3 is TGCAGTGCTAATGTGGTAAATTCCAACCGGGAGCTGTTTTTT.

V is TRBV27 and J is TRBJ2-4; D uncertain. V was pared by 7 bases and J by 4 bases, with 8 bases between. The V gene's germline CDR1 is MNHEY and CDR2 SMNVEV (reference sequence). The CDR3 length is 12 residues. The DNA of the CDR3 is TGTGCCAGCATCAACGAGAAAAACATTCAGTACTTC. Protein product: CASINEKNIQYF.

The chain carries TRBV7-2 and TRBJ2-3, with D unclear. The CDR3 totals 14 residues. The V end lost 1 base, the J end lost 1 base, and 6 bases lay between the germline ends. Germline CDR1 and CDR2: SGHTA and FQGNSA. In DNA form, the CDR3 reads TGTGCCAGCAGCTTAGAAGTGGGCACAGATACGCAGTATTTT. Protein product: CASSLEVGTDTQYF. Full variable domain (missing parts from reference TRBV7-2 and TRBJ2-3): GAGVSQSPSNKVTEKGKDVELRCDPISGHTALYWYRQSLGQGLEFLIYFQGNSAPDKSGLPSDRFSAERTGGSVSTLTIQRTQQEDSAVYLCASSLEVGTDTQYFGPGTRLTVL.

A single count supports this clonotype. The V and J genes are TRBV20-1 and TRBJ1-1; D remains unclear. This CDR3 is 11 amino acids long. Germline CDR1 reads DFQATT; CDR2 reads SNEGSKA (reference sequence). With 4 bases removed from V and 5 bases from J, the gap between germline ends came to 8 bases. The CDR3 DNA sequence: TGCAGTGCTACTACAACGACTGAAGCTTTCTTT. This translates into CSATTTTEAFF.

The chain combines TRBV27 with TRBJ1-6, with D possibly matching TRBD1 (6 bases). This CDR3 region has 14 residues. Germline V lookup: CDR1 MNHEY, CDR2 SMNVEV (reference sequence). V was trimmed by 6 bases and J by 10 bases, leaving 16 bases between them. The CDR3 spells CASSPEGGRSPLHF. The DNA for the CDR3 is TGTGCCAGCAGCCCTGAGGGGGGGCGGTCACCCCTCCACTTT.

The V and J genes are TRBV7-2 and TRBJ2-3; 13 bases align to TRBD2. Germline values: CDR1 SGHTA, CDR2 FQGNSA. The ends lost 5 bases at V and 6 bases at J; junction bases unmatched: 14. The CDR3 runs 18 residues. The DNA of the CDR3 is TGTGCCAGCAGCCCTGGGACTAGCGGGGTTAACCGTATGGATACGCAGTATTTT. Protein sequence: CASSPGTSGVNRMDTQYF.

This clonotype showed up just once. The chain couples TRBV7-2 to TRBJ2-1; tentatively, D is TRBD1 (5 bases). The V and J ends lost 0 bases and 7 bases respectively, with 7 bases between them. CDR1 is SGHTA and CDR2 is FQGNSA in the germline V gene. The CDR3 is made up of 13 amino acids. In DNA, the CDR3 is TGTGCCAGCAGCTTAGCGGGGCAGAATGAGCAGTTCTTC. Translation gives CASSLAGQNEQFF.

The chain couples TRBV9 to TRBJ1-1, with 8 bases fitting TRBD1. Germline V gene data show CDR1 as SGDLS and CDR2 as YYNGEE. V lost 3 bases to trimming and J lost 5 bases; unmatched junction nucleotides: 6. The CDR3 length is 14 residues. The CDR3 sequence: CASSAQQGGTEAFF. CDR3 nucleotide sequence: TGTGCCAGCAGCGCCCAACAGGGGGGGACTGAAGCTTTCTTT.

V and J are TRBV28 and TRBJ2-7, with TRBD1 matching 11 bases. Germline CDR1 reads MDHEN; CDR2 reads SYDVKM. The CDR3 loop spans 15 amino acids. The ends lost 2 bases at V and 4 bases at J; junction bases unmatched: 4. CDR3 DNA sequence: TGTGCCAGCAGTTTAGGACAGGGGGCGAGGTACGAGCAGTACTTC. It is translated as CASSLGQGARYEQYF.

The chain recombines TRBV21-1 with TRBJ1-2. TRBV21-1 counts as a pseudogene. The CDR3 runs 12 residues. CDR3 amino acids: CASSRPRYGYTF. CDR3 in DNA: TGTGCCAGCAGCAGACCTCGGTATGGCTACACCTTC.

The chain recombines TRBV9 with TRBJ1-1; tentative D call: TRBD1 (6 bases). The CDR3 loop spans 16 amino acids. CDR1 is SGDLS, CDR2 YYNGEE, per germline. V dropped 0 bases and J dropped 1 base, with 13 bases sitting between them. The CDR3 loop reads CASSVVSGAGNTEAFF. As DNA, the CDR3 is TGTGCCAGCAGCGTAGTTTCAGGGGCAGGGAACACTGAAGCTTTCTTT.

The V and J genes are TRBV29-1 and TRBJ2-3, with D possibly being TRBD1 or TRBD2 (6 bases each). The germline gives CDR1 SQVTM, CDR2 ANQGSEA. V shed 4 bases and J shed 3 bases, with 14 bases lying between them. The CDR3 loop spans 14 amino acids. The CDR3 nucleotides read TGCAGCGTTGCCCTGGGGGGCTTGACAGATACGCAGTATTTT. This codes for CSVALGGLTDTQYF.

As DNA, the CDR3 is TGTGCCAGCAGTCTAAGACGTGAAGACTATGGCTACACCTTC. Amino acids: CASSLRREDYGYTF. This rearrangement joins TRBV4-2 to TRBJ1-2; D gene unclear. The CDR3 is 14 residues long. Germline V gives CDR1 LGHNA, CDR2 YNFKEQ. The V gene lost 6 bases and the J gene lost 3 bases, with 14 bases spanning the gap.

The gene calls are TRBV7-9 and TRBJ2-7; no clear D gene. The germline V gene has CDR1 SEHNR and CDR2 FQNEAQ (reference sequence). Trimming cost V 5 bases and J 3 bases, with 5 bases left between them. The CDR3 length is 11 residues. CDR3 residues: CASSPNYEQYF. The CDR3, as DNA: TGTGCCAGCAGCCCCAACTACGAGCAGTACTTC.

The chain employs TRBV6-1 and TRBJ2-1, with D perhaps matching TRBD1 (7 bases). The germline V and J ends were trimmed by 1 base and 9 bases, with 16 bases remaining between them. The CDR3 is 15 residues long. Germline V gene data show CDR1 as MNHNS and CDR2 as SASEGT. CDR3 in DNA: TGTGCCAGCAGTGAAGAGTGGAGGGCAGGGGGTGAGCAGTTCTTC. This encodes CASSEEWRAGGEQFF.

The chain uses TRBV3-1 and TRBJ1-4, with no clear D. Trimming took off 0 bases at V and 4 bases at J, with 12 bases between the two ends. Germline CDR1 LGHDT, CDR2 YNNKEL (reference sequence). The CDR3 loop spans 16 amino acids. The CDR3 DNA is TGTGCCAGCAGCCAAGATCTGTCCGGTCTTAATGAAAAACTGTTTTTT. Its translation: CASSQDLSGLNEKLFF.

This clonotype was detected only once. The CDR3 protein is CSANRGSTYGYTF. The CDR3 DNA is TGCAGTGCTAACAGGGGGTCTACCTATGGCTACACCTTC. J is TRBJ1-2 and V is TRBV20-1, with 8 bases aligning to TRBD1. Per germline, CDR1 DFQATT and CDR2 SNEGSKA (reference sequence). This CDR3 has 13 amino acids. Losses at the gene ends were 4 bases for V and 4 bases for J; bases not matched to a gene: 5.